These T cell receptor beta chains were read from a single sample in a study of shared clonotypes between healthy human individuals. Here immunoSEQ multiplex PCR was the method, and the copy in TCRdb shows in-frame clones only, minus some. The sample lists about 2.3 million clones, roughly 90% occurring once. The material sequenced was naive CD4+ T cells from PBMCs. Source of these receptors: a young man in good health. Some clones in this sample may be carry-over from other donors' samples. Both conserved end residues are part of each CDR3. The D gene is left open where the match is weak. Expanded clones get a size class; other rows say once, few or many, or leave the size out.

cdr3_nt cdr3_aa v_call d_call clone_size j_call
TGTGCCAGCAGCTTAGCATCTGGGGGCGTCACCGGGGAGCTGTTTTTT CASSLASGGVTGELFF TRBV7-8 - - TRBJ2-2
TGTGCCAGCAGCTTATCGCCAGGGAAGAATGAAGCTTTCTTT CASSLSPGKNEAFF TRBV7-2 - - TRBJ1-1
TGTGCCAGTAGTATGGACAGGGTAGTGGGAGAGACCCAGTACTTC CASSMDRVVGETQYF TRBV19 TRBD1 - TRBJ2-5
TGTGCCAGTAGTATTATGAACAAACCCCACGAGCAGTACTTC CASSIMNKPHEQYF TRBV19 - - TRBJ2-7
TGTGCCAGCAGCAGTTGGTTAGCGGGAACCTCCTACGAGCAGTACTTC CASSSWLAGTSYEQYF TRBV7-9 TRBD2 - TRBJ2-7
TGCGCCAGCAGCTTGACGGGAGGGTCTGGAAACACCATATATTTT CASSLTGGSGNTIYF TRBV5-1 - - TRBJ1-3
TGCGCCAGCAGCTTGGTTCGCGGGACAAACGATGAGCAGTTCTTC CASSLVRGTNDEQFF TRBV5-1 - - TRBJ2-1
TGTGCCAGCAGCTTGGCTGGGTCTCGAGAGCAGTACTTC CASSLAGSREQYF TRBV5-4 - - TRBJ2-7
TGTGCCAGCAGCGCCAGGACTAGCGGAGCTATGACTGAGCAGTTCTTC CASSARTSGAMTEQFF TRBV13 TRBD2 - TRBJ2-1
TGTGCCTGGAGTGATGGGACATTTTACTTTAGCAATCAGCCCCAGCATTTT CAWSDGTFYFSNQPQHF TRBV30 - - TRBJ1-5
TGTGCCAGCACCTCACCGAACCGGGCGTATGGCTACACCTTC CASTSPNRAYGYTF TRBV19 - - TRBJ1-2
TGTGCCTGGAGGGGGGACCCCTATTCACCCCTCCACTTT CAWRGDPYSPLHF TRBV30 - - TRBJ1-6
TGTGCCAGCAGTACTGGGCAAAAGGCCACCTTC CASSTGQKATF TRBV6-5 - - TRBJ1-2
TGTGCCAGCAGCGGGGGGACTAGCTTCCAGACCCAGTACTTC CASSGGTSFQTQYF TRBV9 TRBD2 - TRBJ2-5
TGTGCCAGCAGCGTAGTGGGGGGCGATCAGCCCCAGCATTTT CASSVVGGDQPQHF TRBV9 - once TRBJ1-5
TGTGCCTGGAGCGACCAGGGGCGAGGTCAATCTAACTATGGCTACACCTTC CAWSDQGRGQSNYGYTF TRBV30 - - TRBJ1-2
TGCGCCAGCAGCCAAGATAGCGGGACGCGGTACTTC CASSQDSGTRYF TRBV4-1 TRBD2 - TRBJ2-7
TGTGCCAGCAGCTTAGGGTGGGGGGCAACAGATACGCAGTATTTT CASSLGWGATDTQYF TRBV11-3 - - TRBJ2-3
TGTGCCAGCAGCCGGCAGGGGATCGCGTACGAGCAGTACTTC CASSRQGIAYEQYF TRBV7-9 - once TRBJ2-7
TGTGCCAGCAGTGAGAGGGGGGATACGCAGTATTTT CASSERGDTQYF TRBV6-5 - - TRBJ2-3
TGTGCCAGCTCACCACCGTCCTGGACAGGGATTTATGGCTACACCTTC CASSPPSWTGIYGYTF TRBV18 TRBD1 once TRBJ1-2
TGTGCTAGTGGTCCCGGACAGGGGGCCTACAATGAGCAGTTCTTC CASGPGQGAYNEQFF TRBV12-5 TRBD1 - TRBJ2-1
TGCGCCAGCAGCCGGGGCCAGGCTAGCGGCCAAGAGACCCAGTACTTC CASSRGQASGQETQYF TRBV4-1 TRBD2 - TRBJ2-5
TGTGCCAGCAGCTTCGGGACAGGGGTTACCTACGAGCAGTACTTC CASSFGTGVTYEQYF TRBV5-4 TRBD1 few TRBJ2-7
TGTGCCAGCCTAACGCGGGGGGCGCATAGTTACGAGCAGTACTTC CASLTRGAHSYEQYF TRBV27 TRBD2 - TRBJ2-7
TGCGCCAGCAGCTTCAGCATGGAAGGTACAGGCTACACCTTC CASSFSMEGTGYTF TRBV5-1 - - TRBJ1-2
TGTGCCAGCAGCGTAGAGGGACAGGGGGCTAAAGAGACCCAGTACTTC CASSVEGQGAKETQYF TRBV9 TRBD1 - TRBJ2-5
TGTGCCAGCAGCTTAACAGGGGCGCCCTCTAGCACAGATACGCAGTATTTT CASSLTGAPSSTDTQYF TRBV7-3 - - TRBJ2-3
TGTGCCAGCACCTATGTACAGGGTGGGGCTTTCTTT CASTYVQGGAFF TRBV28 - - TRBJ1-1
TGTGCCAGCTCACCGGGGTTAGGGACAGGAGGTGAGCAGTACTTC CASSPGLGTGGEQYF TRBV18 TRBD1 - TRBJ2-7
TGTGCCAGCAGTGCACCTAGCGGGTACGGGGATGAGCAGTTCTTC CASSAPSGYGDEQFF TRBV6-4 TRBD2 - TRBJ2-1
TGTGCCAGCAGCTCGGGGCCAGGCCTAAACACCGGGGAGCTGTTTTTT CASSSGPGLNTGELFF TRBV9 - few TRBJ2-2
TGTGCCTCGTACTCGAGCAATCAGCCCCAGCATTTT CASYSSNQPQHF TRBV28 - - TRBJ1-5
TGTGCCAGCAGTGAAGTATGGAGCGCCGAGCAGTACTTC CASSEVWSAEQYF TRBV6-1 - - TRBJ2-7
TGTGCCAGCAGCTTCCCTGGGTATGACTGGGTGCAGTATTTT CASSFPGYDWVQYF TRBV11-2 - - TRBJ2-3
TGTGCCAGCAGTTATATTAGCACCGGGGAGCTGTTTTTT CASSYISTGELFF TRBV28 - - TRBJ2-2